This entry is about one T cell receptor (beta chain). This entry is derived from a study of blood T cell repertoires in COVID-19. Per the original methods: Amplification with reference gene primers provided the estimates of nucleated cell counts. Sequenced by immunoSEQ multiplex PCR; TCRdb stores in-frame clones only, minus some. The V and J calls and the clone size are those of that table, but D and trimming were determined from the DNA. Of about 130,000 clones listed, 85% were seen once; the top ten hold under 7%. V lost 6 bases to trimming and J lost 2 bases, with 11 bases between them. The CDR3 is 12 residues long. Germline V gene lookup returns CDR1 SQVTM and CDR2 ANQGSEA.

V gene TRBV29-1 combines with J gene TRBJ2-7; D call uncertain. This receptor was taken from a man older than 75 with active or convalescent COVID-19. The source material was peripheral blood. As DNA, the CDR3 is TGCAGCGTAGCCCTCACCGCCTACGAGCAGTACTTC. Its protein product is CSVALTAYEQYF.